Shown below are 22 T cell receptor beta chains from a single sample sequenced in a study of T-cell memory formation after mild COVID-19. From the 5' RACE reads, TCRdb called clonotypes with MiXCR, one entry per CDR3 protein. The sample has some 350,000 distinct CDR3 sequences; around 13% are singletons. The sequenced sample consisted of PBMCs or a T cell subset sorted from them (not recorded which). These receptors were obtained from a man aged 18 to 30 who had mild COVID-19 (a few samples of this study predate the infection). Cell type and time point are not known.

There are many counts of this clonotype. J is TRBJ1-2 and V is TRBV29-1; D may be TRBD1 (6 bases). Germline values: CDR1 SQVTM, CDR2 ANQGSEA. V lost 5 bases, J lost 1 base, and 11 bases lay in between. The CDR3 is 13 residues long. CDR3 protein: CSVKGGDNYGYTF. In DNA form, the CDR3 reads TGCAGCGTTAAGGGGGGTGATAACTATGGCTACACCTTC.

This clonotype has a handful of counts. The chain links TRBV28 to TRBJ2-1; 10 nucleotides align to TRBD2. The CDR3 is 16 residues long. Trimming removed 2 bases from V and 7 bases from J; junction bases left unmatched: 8. Germline values: CDR1 MDHEN, CDR2 SYDVKM. The DNA for the CDR3 is TGTGCCAGCAGTTTAGAACTAGCGGGGAATCAAAATGAGCAGTTCTTC. Translated: CASSLELAGNQNEQFF.

The V and J genes are TRBV20-1 and TRBJ2-7, with D tentatively TRBD2 (5 bases). Germline V gives CDR1 DFQATT, CDR2 SNEGSKA (reference sequence). V was trimmed by 1 base and J by 7 bases, leaving 8 bases between them. This CDR3 has 11 residues. The CDR3 protein is CSARGTGEQYF. In nucleotides, the CDR3 is TGCAGTGCTAGAGGAACGGGGGAGCAGTACTTC.

This clonotype came up many times. The V and J genes are TRBV5-1 and TRBJ1-1; TRBD1 matches at 8 bases. The CDR3 contains 15 residues. V dropped 5 bases and J dropped 5; count of bases not matched to a gene: 11. Looked up from germline, CDR1 is SGHRS and CDR2 is YFSETQ. The CDR3 loop reads CASRRFRGPNTEAFF. For the CDR3, the DNA is TGCGCCAGCAGAAGGTTCAGGGGGCCTAATACTGAAGCTTTCTTT.

A word on this clonotype: With a much larger clone just one base away, this may be a read error. The chain uses TRBV7-2 and TRBJ2-3; possibly TRBD1 for D (5 bases). V lost 5 bases and J 2 bases, leaving 8 bases between the germline ends. The CDR3 runs to 13 residues. CDR1 is SGHTA, CDR2 FQGNSA, per germline. The CDR3 region is CASSQGFTDTQYF. The CDR3 DNA follows: TGTGCCAGCAGCCAGGGATTCACAGATACGCAGTATTTT.

The V gene is TRBV27, the J gene TRBJ2-7, with D possibly matching TRBD2 (5 bases). The CDR3 is 14 residues long. Looked up from germline, CDR1 is MNHEY and CDR2 is SMNVEV (reference sequence). V was cut by 3 bases and J by 4 bases, with 13 bases left in between. CDR3 DNA sequence: TGTGCCAGCAGTTTTGCGGGTAGGTCGTACGAGCAGTACTTC. Translation gives CASSFAGRSYEQYF.

The V and J genes are TRBV20-1 and TRBJ1-5; 8 bases line up with TRBD1. Trimming at V came to 2 bases and at J to 6 bases, leaving 3 bases not matched to a gene. CDR3 size: 13 residues. Germline-derived CDR1 and CDR2 are DFQATT and SNEGSKA (reference sequence). Here the CDR3 reads CSARQDRVQPQHF. The DNA for the CDR3 is TGCAGTGCTAGACAGGACAGGGTTCAGCCCCAGCATTTT.

The rearrangement joins TRBV20-1 to TRBJ2-1; D could derive from TRBD1 or TRBD2 (5 bases each). Trimming removed 5 bases at V and 7 bases at J, with 12 bases between. The CDR3 covers 12 residues. The germline V gene encodes CDR1 DFQATT and CDR2 SNEGSKA (reference sequence). The CDR3 coding sequence is TGCAGTGCTGGGACCTACTTGAATGAGCAGTTCTTC. Protein sequence: CSAGTYLNEQFF.

The sample holds a few counts of this clonotype. This chain links TRBV28 with TRBJ2-3, with D possibly TRBD2 on 5 matching bases. The CDR3 loop spans 11 amino acids. Germline lookup yields CDR1 MDHEN and CDR2 SYDVKM. Between the trimmed V and J ends, which lost 4 bases and 7 bases, there was a span of 6 bases. In DNA, the CDR3 is TGTGCCAGCAGTTGGGAGTATACGCAGTATTTT. Translated: CASSWEYTQYF.

This clonotype was seen repeatedly, ten times or more. The chain recombines TRBV7-9 with TRBJ2-1, with TRBD2 identical over 10 bases. This CDR3 is 16 amino acids long. Germline V gene sequence: CDR1 SEHNR, CDR2 FQNEAQ (reference sequence). J was trimmed by 4 bases and V by 0 bases; bases with no gene match: 3. The CDR3 sequence is CASSLALAGAYNEQFF. The CDR3 DNA reads TGTGCCAGCAGCTTAGCCCTAGCGGGGGCGTACAATGAGCAGTTCTTC.

The V call is TRBV14, the J call TRBJ2-7, with 7 bases matching TRBD1. The CDR3 sequence is 14 residues long. The V gene end was trimmed by 0 bases and the J gene end by 5 bases; junction bases not matched to a gene: 4. CDR1 is SGHDN and CDR2 is FVKESK in the germline V gene. CDR3 coding DNA: TGTGCCAGCAGCCAAGACGAAGGGGGCGACGAGCAGTACTTC. Protein product: CASSQDEGGDEQYF. Full variable domain (remainder filled in from reference TRBV14 and TRBJ2-7): EAGVTQFPSHSVIEKGQTVTLRCDPISGHDNLYWYRRVMGKEIKFLLHFVKESKQDESGMPNNRFLAERTGGTYSTLKVQPAELEDSGVYFCASSQDEGGDEQYFGPGTRLTVT.

A few counts support this clonotype. The chain has TRBV7-9 and TRBJ2-7; either TRBD1 or TRBD2 may fit D (6 bases each). The CDR3 runs 13 residues. The germline gives CDR1 SEHNR, CDR2 FQNEAQ (reference sequence). V lost 5 bases to trimming and J lost 2 bases, with 10 bases between them. CDR3 amino acids: CASSPEGAYEQYV. CDR3 coding DNA: TGTGCCAGCAGCCCGGAGGGGGCCTACGAGCAGTACGTC.

This clonotype has more than one count but fewer than ten. The chain employs TRBV6-5 and TRBJ1-5; 10 nucleotides align to TRBD1. J lost 1 base, V lost 5 bases, and 5 bases had no gene match. The germline CDR1 and CDR2 sequences are MNHEY and SVGAGI. The CDR3 sequence is 16 residues long. The CDR3 sequence: CASSPRQGASNQPQHF. For the CDR3, the DNA is TGTGCCAGCAGTCCGCGACAGGGGGCGAGCAATCAGCCCCAGCATTTT.

This clonotype was detected a few times. V and J are TRBV6-4 and TRBJ1-5; no definite D call. Trimming took 3 bases from V and 5 from J, leaving 20 bases between them. CDR1 is MRHNA, CDR2 SNTAGT, per germline. This CDR3 region has 17 residues. The CDR3 DNA reads as TGTGCCAGCAGTGAGATTGGGAACGATCCCCTATATCAGCCCCAGCATTTT. Its protein product is CASSEIGNDPLYQPQHF.

The V call is TRBV6-5, the J call TRBJ2-7; maybe TRBD1 (5 bases). Germline V gene lookup returns CDR1 MNHEY and CDR2 SVGAGI. Trimming took off 5 bases at V and 3 bases at J, with 11 bases between the two ends. The CDR3 extends over 13 amino acids. The CDR3 sequence: CASSDFTGYEQYF. The CDR3 nucleotides are TGTGCCAGCAGTGATTTTACAGGCTACGAGCAGTACTTC.

This chain uses TRBV12-3 or TRBV12-4 with TRBJ2-3; 10 nucleotides match TRBD2. This CDR3 is built from 17 residues. J lost 2 bases, V lost 5 bases, and 10 bases had no gene match. CDR3 bases: TGTGCCAGCAGTCCAGAGCAGCTAGCGGGAGTCACAGATACGCAGTATTTT. Translated: CASSPEQLAGVTDTQYF.

This clonotype has just a few counts. This chain connects TRBV6-5 to TRBJ2-7; a weak D match, TRBD2 (5 bases). The V and J ends lost 2 bases and 6 bases respectively, with 5 bases between them. CDR1 is MNHEY and CDR2 is SVGAGI in the germline V gene. CDR3 length: 11 residues. DNA for the CDR3: TGTGCCAGCAGTTACCGGGGCGAGCAGTACTTC. Protein product: CASSYRGEQYF.

This sequence joins TRBV29-1 and TRBJ1-6; 7 bases fit TRBD1. The CDR3 runs to 13 residues. The germline gives CDR1 SQVTM, CDR2 ANQGSEA. The junction had 8 bases not matched to a gene; V was cut back by 7 bases and J by 8 bases. Here the CDR3 reads CSARTGPDSPLHF. CDR3 nucleotide sequence: TGCAGCGCAAGGACAGGTCCGGATTCACCCCTCCACTTT.

This clonotype appeared a few times. The chain recombines TRBV3-1 with TRBJ2-7; TRBD1 or TRBD2 may be the D gene (5 bases each). V was cut by 3 bases and J by 3 bases, with 9 bases left in between. Germline V gene lookup returns CDR1 LGHDT and CDR2 YNNKEL (reference sequence). The CDR3 runs to 13 residues. As DNA, the CDR3 is TGTGCCAGCAGCCAGAGGGGCAGCTACGAGCAGTACGTC. It yields the protein CASSQRGSYEQYV.

The chain uses TRBV27 and TRBJ2-5; D is perhaps TRBD1 (7 bases). Germline CDR1 and CDR2: MNHEY and SMNVEV (reference sequence). V dropped 0 bases and J dropped 2 bases, with 10 bases sitting between them. The CDR3 contains 15 residues. The CDR3 is CASSLSTGRQETQYF. CDR3 bases: TGTGCCAGCAGTTTATCGACAGGGAGGCAAGAGACCCAGTACTTC.

This clonotype was detected only a few times. This chain uses TRBV20-1 with TRBJ1-1, with D possibly being TRBD1 (6 bases). From germline, CDR1 is DFQATT and CDR2 SNEGSKA (reference sequence). The germline V and J ends were trimmed by 7 bases and 0 bases, with 12 bases remaining between them. This CDR3 comprises 13 residues. In DNA, the CDR3 is TGCAGTGGGCGGCAGGGGTTGAACACTGAAGCTTTCTTT. Amino acid sequence: CSGRQGLNTEAFF.

This clonotype has a handful of counts. The rearrangement uses TRBV5-4 and TRBJ2-2, with D perhaps assigned TRBD1 or TRBD2 (6 bases each). The CDR3 length is 16 residues. V was shortened by 3 bases and J by 7 bases, with 19 bases between the two germline ends. Germline V lookup: CDR1 SGHNT, CDR2 YYREEE (reference sequence). CDR3 protein: CASSSSEGGRIGELFF. DNA for the CDR3: TGTGCCAGCAGCTCCTCCGAGGGGGGCCGGATCGGGGAGCTGTTTTTT.